Reported below is one TCR beta chain. No antigen is known for it. Unmatched junction bases numbered 12, after V lost 0 bases and J lost 6 bases. The CDR3 is 17 amino acids. Per germline, CDR1 LGHNA and CDR2 YSLEER. Every isolated RNA sample was fully reverse transcribed, so sequencing captured expressed TCRB transcripts. Assay used: immunoSEQ multiplex PCR; TCRdb lists only in-frame clones, some missing. The sample shows 80,000 to 90,000 clones, around a third of them seen only once. This entry is derived from a study of beta chain features in type 1 diabetes. About the research overall: In age, gender and cell yields, patients were similar to healthy donors. Whole-study findings and limits: Whether HLA type influences TCRB rearrangement remained unresolved here.

The chain has TRBV4-3 and TRBJ1-2; 8 nucleotides agree with TRBD1. Input material: stem cell memory CD4+ T cells from blood. This TCR derives from a woman aged 18-29 years in good health. CDR3 in amino acids: CASSQDLGRPGGDGYTF. CDR3 DNA: TGCGCCAGCAGCCAAGATCTTGGCCGACCAGGGGGCGATGGCTACACCTTC.